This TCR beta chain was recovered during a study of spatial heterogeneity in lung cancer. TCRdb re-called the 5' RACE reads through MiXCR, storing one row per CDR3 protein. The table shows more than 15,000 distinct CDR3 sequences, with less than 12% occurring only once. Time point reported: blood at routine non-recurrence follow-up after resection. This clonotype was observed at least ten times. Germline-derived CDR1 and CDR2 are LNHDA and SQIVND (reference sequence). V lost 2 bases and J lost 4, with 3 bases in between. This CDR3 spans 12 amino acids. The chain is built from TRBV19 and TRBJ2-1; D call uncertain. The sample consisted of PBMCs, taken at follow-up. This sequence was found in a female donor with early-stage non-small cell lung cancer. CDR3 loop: CASSIPYNEQFF. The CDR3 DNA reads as TGTGCCAGTAGTATACCTTACAATGAGCAGTTCTTC.